This T cell receptor beta chain originates from a study of T cell responses to AZD1222 COVID-19 vaccine. Study-level findings and limits: Baseline serostatus was positive in only a handful of AZD1222 recipients.

Trimming left V 3 bases short and J 2 bases short, with 10 bases between. The CDR3 consists of 15 residues. Germline V gene sequence: CDR1 LNHDA, CDR2 SQIVND (reference sequence). Assay used: immunoSEQ multiplex PCR; TCRdb lists only in-frame clones, some missing. The sample consists of some 140,000 clones, roughly 93% of them appearing once. This clone appeared a few times. The antigen remains unidentified. The chain recombines TRBV19 with TRBJ2-2, with a weak D call TRBD2 (6 bases). The sample here was peripheral blood, taken on day 0 of AZD1222 vaccination. The receptor was derived from an adult in good health. The CDR3 sequence: CASSIGAGNTGELFF. The CDR3, as DNA: TGTGCCAGTAGTATCGGGGCGGGAAACACCGGGGAGCTGTTTTTT.